A single sample is the source of the 17 T cell receptor beta chains below, sequenced in a study of identical twins. MiXCR, applied by TCRdb to the 5' RACE reads, yields one record per CDR3 protein. Of a few hundred thousand distinct CDR3 sequences listed, about 9% are singletons. The same specimen was also included in a second study, on yellow fever vaccine responses in identical twins.

The specimen sequenced was CD8+ T cells sorted from blood. These receptors were collected from a woman aged 18-30 years in good health.

J is TRBJ2-5 and V is TRBV7-2; D not resolved. V was trimmed by 5 bases and J by 2 bases, leaving 12 bases between them. Germline CDR1 and CDR2: SGHTA and FQGNSA. CDR3 length equals 14 residues. The CDR3 region has the DNA TGTGCCAGCAGCCAATGGACGTTGCAAGAGACCCAGTACTTC. It encodes CASSQWTLQETQYF.

The table lists this clonotype with a few counts. This sequence joins TRBV7-2 and TRBJ2-2; TRBD2 matches 9 bases. The germline V gene encodes CDR1 SGHTA and CDR2 FQGNSA. CDR3 length: 17 amino acids. The trim removed 4 bases at V and 7 bases at J, leaving 13 bases unmatched. CDR3 sequence (DNA): TGTGCCAGCAGCTCCTGGGGTAGCGGGAGTTTCGGCGGGGAGCTGTTTTTT. Translated, it gives CASSSWGSGSFGGELFF.

This clonotype was observed once. This rearrangement joins TRBV29-1 to TRBJ1-3; a possible D gene is TRBD1 (5 bases). The length of the CDR3 is 13 residues. Germline loops: CDR1 SQVTM, CDR2 ANQGSEA. Between the trimmed V and J ends, which lost 7 bases and 7 bases, there was a span of 17 bases. CDR3 loop: CSAMDGTWNTIYF. The CDR3 region has the DNA TGCAGCGCGATGGACGGGACCTGGAACACCATATATTTT.

This clonotype came up a few times. The chain recombines TRBV20-1 with TRBJ2-7; the match to TRBD1 covers 9 bases. CDR3 size: 14 residues. Germline CDR1 DFQATT, CDR2 SNEGSKA (reference sequence). V lost 6 bases and J lost 3; bases outside the gene matches: 9. The CDR3 loop is CSALGTGKNYEQYF. The CDR3 nucleotides are TGCAGTGCCCTTGGGACAGGGAAAAACTACGAGCAGTACTTC.

This clonotype was found a few times. The chain links TRBV11-3 to TRBJ2-1; possible D gene TRBD1, 6 bases. Trimming cost V 5 bases and J 7 bases, with 15 bases left between them. Germline V lookup: CDR1 SGHNT, CDR2 YENEEA. This CDR3 has 14 amino acids. The CDR3 loop reads CASSAPTGTNEQFF. The DNA of the CDR3 is TGTGCCAGCAGCGCACCGACAGGAACTAATGAGCAGTTCTTC.

This clonotype has at least ten counts. The chain is built from TRBV25-1 and TRBJ1-2; 9 bases are shared with TRBD1. This CDR3 comprises 14 residues. Germline trimming cut 4 bases from V and 8 bases from J; bases unmatched to any gene: 8. Per the germline V gene, CDR1 is MGHDK and CDR2 is SYGVNS. This CDR3 reads CASSVGTGPGGYTF. CDR3 coding DNA: TGTGCCAGCAGTGTCGGGACAGGGCCTGGCGGCTACACCTTC.

This chain links TRBV7-9 with TRBJ2-1; D may match TRBD1 or TRBD2 (5 bases each). This CDR3 is 17 amino acids long. Between the trimmed V and J ends, which lost 5 bases and 4 bases, there was a span of 21 bases. The V gene's germline CDR1 is SEHNR and CDR2 FQNEAQ (reference sequence). CDR3 sequence: CASSATGTPTGYNEQFF. For the CDR3, the DNA is TGTGCCAGCAGCGCGACCGGGACCCCCACGGGATACAATGAGCAGTTCTTC.

This clonotype has ten or more counts. The chain has TRBV4-2 and TRBJ2-2; 8 nucleotides agree with TRBD1. The ends lost 2 bases at V and 3 bases at J; junction bases unmatched: 2. CDR3 size: 15 residues. Germline V lookup: CDR1 LGHNA, CDR2 YNFKEQ. The CDR3 here is CASSQQGADTGELFF. Written as DNA, the CDR3 is TGTGCCAGCAGCCAACAGGGGGCTGACACCGGGGAGCTGTTTTTT.

In this sample, this clonotype turned up many times. The V call is TRBV12-3 or TRBV12-4, the J call TRBJ2-7, with 10 nucleotides matching TRBD2. V shed 2 bases and J 7 bases; nucleotides not matched to a gene: 2. The length of the CDR3 is 13 residues. The CDR3 reads CASSLLAGEEQYF. The CDR3 DNA follows: TGTGCCAGCAGTTTACTAGCGGGGGAGGAGCAGTACTTC.

This clonotype was seen ten or more times. The CDR3 nucleotides read TGTGCCAGCAGCTTTTCCGGGACAGGGCCCTACGAGCAGTACTTC. Encoded protein: CASSFSGTGPYEQYF. This chain links TRBV5-6 with TRBJ2-7, with TRBD1 matching over 9 bases. Germline lookup yields CDR1 SGHDT and CDR2 YYEEEE. The CDR3 totals 15 residues. Unmatched junction bases numbered 5, after V lost 2 bases and J lost 2 bases.

The sample holds many counts of this clonotype. This chain connects TRBV7-8 to TRBJ2-5; D perhaps matches TRBD2 (6 bases). The CDR3 extends over 14 amino acids. Trimming removed 6 bases from V and 3 bases from J, with 14 bases in between. CDR1 is SGHVS, CDR2 FQNEAQ, per germline. The CDR3, as DNA: TGTGCCAGCAGGCATCTAGCGTTTGAAGAGACCCAGTACTTC. Translated: CASRHLAFEETQYF.

This clonotype was counted at least ten times. The chain links TRBV6-1 to TRBJ2-7, with D possibly matching TRBD1 (5 bases). V shed 2 bases and J shed 2 bases, with 7 bases lying between them. Germline V gives CDR1 MNHNS, CDR2 SASEGT. This CDR3 region has 13 residues. The CDR3: CASSETRAYEQYF. The CDR3 DNA follows: TGTGCCAGCAGTGAAACCAGGGCCTACGAGCAGTACTTC.

This clonotype was recorded a few times. This sequence joins TRBV6-5 and TRBJ2-7; 7 bases match TRBD2. The CDR3 length is 15 residues. J lost 6 bases, V lost 4 bases, and 12 bases had no gene match. The V gene's germline CDR1 is MNHEY and CDR2 SVGAGI. The CDR3 is CASSSTRPGGGEQYF. In DNA, the CDR3 is TGTGCCAGCAGTTCCACTCGTCCGGGGGGTGGCGAGCAGTACTTC.

This chain connects TRBV6-2 or TRBV6-3 to TRBJ2-2; D tentatively fits TRBD1 or TRBD2 (5 bases each). V gave up 5 bases and J gave up 4 bases, with 11 bases separating them. This CDR3 spans 14 amino acids. Germline V gene data show CDR1 as MNHEY and CDR2 as SVGEGT. CDR3 sequence reads: CASSLEGTTGELFF. CDR3 sequence (DNA): TGTGCCAGCAGTCTCGAGGGGACCACCGGGGAGCTGTTTTTT.

This clonotype was seen ten or more times. The rearrangement uses TRBV12-3 or TRBV12-4 and TRBJ2-1; tentatively, D is TRBD1 or TRBD2 (5 bases each). The CDR3 is 16 amino acids. Trimming pared 7 bases from V and 4 bases from J, leaving 20 bases between. CDR3 in DNA: TGTGCCAGCACCTCACGATCCCGGGACCTTTACAATGAGCAGTTCTTC. This codes for CASTSRSRDLYNEQFF.

The chain uses TRBV27 and TRBJ2-1; D may be TRBD1 or TRBD2 (5 bases each). Germline CDR1 reads MNHEY; CDR2 reads SMNVEV (reference sequence). V lost 1 base and J lost 5, with 18 bases in between. This CDR3 spans 17 amino acids. This chain's CDR3 is CASSLYMGPTGDNEQFF. CDR3 coding DNA: TGTGCCAGCAGTTTATATATGGGACCCACCGGGGACAATGAGCAGTTCTTC.

This clonotype was observed a few times. V and J are TRBV14 and TRBJ2-3; tentatively, D is TRBD2 (5 bases). The CDR3 covers 15 residues. The germline CDR1 and CDR2 sequences are SGHDN and FVKESK. V shed 5 bases and J shed 2 bases, with 14 bases lying between them. The CDR3, as DNA: TGTGCCAGCAGCGGACGCACAGACTACACAGATACGCAGTATTTT. It specifies CASSGRTDYTDTQYF. The full variable domain, with the rest looked up from reference TRBV14 and TRBJ2-3, is EAGVTQFPSHSVIEKGQTVTLRCDPISGHDNLYWYRRVMGKEIKFLLHFVKESKQDESGMPNNRFLAERTGGTYSTLKVQPAELEDSGVYFCASSGRTDYTDTQYFGPGTRLTVL.